This entry lists 32 T cell receptor beta chains sequenced from one sample in a study of CD8 T cells in ankylosing spondylitis. One entry per CDR3 protein, called by TCRdb with MiXCR from the 5' RACE reads. The profile shows roughly 470,000 distinct CDR3 sequences, about 25% of them singletons. For these TCRs, the target antigens are not known. General study points: Blood from ankylosing spondylitis patients appeared to carry a characteristic eight-variant TCR beta motif.

Sequenced material: blood, either unsorted or a sorted T cell fraction (not recorded which). Source of these receptors: a male donor with ankylosing spondylitis.

This clonotype was detected only a few times. V is TRBV5-1 and J is TRBJ2-2; 9 bases fit TRBD1. The CDR3 totals 15 residues. Looked up from germline, CDR1 is SGHRS and CDR2 is YFSETQ. With 5 bases clipped from V and 5 bases from J, the junction kept 7 bases outside the gene matches. The CDR3 sequence is CASRPGTGRTGELFF. CDR3 DNA: TGCGCCAGCAGGCCCGGGACAGGGAGGACCGGGGAGCTGTTTTTT.

The chain uses TRBV19 and TRBJ2-3; D unresolved. Deletions cut 5 bases from V and 0 bases from J, with 12 bases between. Germline lookup yields CDR1 LNHDA and CDR2 SQIVND (reference sequence). The length of the CDR3 is 15 residues. The CDR3 loop is CASSPLFFSTDTQYF. DNA for the CDR3: TGTGCCAGTAGTCCCCTGTTCTTTAGCACAGATACGCAGTATTTT.

At least ten counts were recorded for this clonotype. V and J are TRBV7-9 and TRBJ2-3; D unclear. In germline, CDR1 is SEHNR, CDR2 FQNEAQ (reference sequence). V lost 5 bases, J lost 6 bases, and 9 bases lay in between. The CDR3 length is 12 residues. CDR3 sequence reads: CASSPTGDTQYF. CDR3 nucleotide sequence: TGTGCCAGCAGCCCAACTGGGGATACGCAGTATTTT.

This chain uses TRBV10-3 with TRBJ2-5, with D perhaps assigned TRBD1 or TRBD2 (5 bases each). Germline loops: CDR1 ENHRY, CDR2 SYGVKD. Trimming took 3 bases from V and 2 from J, leaving 10 bases between them. CDR3 length equals 14 residues. CDR3 coding DNA: TGTGCCATCAGTGACGGGGCTTCTCAAGAGACCCAGTACTTC. Translating it yields CAISDGASQETQYF.

J is TRBJ2-7 and V is TRBV5-1; D is undetermined. Deletions cut 0 bases from V and 6 bases from J, with 13 bases between. The CDR3 covers 14 residues. The germline CDR1 and CDR2 sequences are SGHRS and YFSETQ. This CDR3 is CASSLGHPSGEQYF. The CDR3 bases are TGCGCCAGCAGCTTGGGACACCCCTCGGGCGAGCAGTACTTC.

This clonotype was detected a few times. The chain employs TRBV15 and TRBJ2-3; possibly TRBD2 for D (6 bases). Per germline, CDR1 LNHNV and CDR2 YYDKDF (reference sequence). Trimming took off 0 bases at V and 6 bases at J, with 7 bases between the two ends. CDR3 size: 13 residues. DNA for the CDR3: TGTGCCACCAGCAGAGATGGGAGGGATACGCAGTATTTT. Protein product: CATSRDGRDTQYF.

This clonotype has just a few counts. The chain recombines TRBV5-6 with TRBJ2-7, with 9 nucleotides matching TRBD1. In germline, CDR1 is SGHDT, CDR2 YYEEEE. Trimming removed 5 bases from V and 2 bases from J; junction bases left unmatched: 5. This CDR3 has 14 amino acids. Here the CDR3 reads CASSSGTGTYEQYF. The CDR3 DNA reads TGTGCCAGCAGTTCCGGGACAGGGACCTACGAGCAGTACTTC.

V gene TRBV5-1 combines with J gene TRBJ1-2; perhaps TRBD1 as D (6 bases). Trimming cost V 1 base and J 4 bases, with 11 bases left between them. Germline V gene data show CDR1 as SGHRS and CDR2 as YFSETQ. CDR3 length: 14 amino acids. The CDR3: CASSLIGGLYGYTF. CDR3 in DNA: TGCGCCAGCAGCTTGATCGGGGGGCTCTATGGCTACACCTTC.

The J gene is TRBJ2-1, the V gene TRBV2; 12 nucleotides agree with TRBD2. The CDR3 totals 16 residues. V dropped 5 bases and J dropped 7; count of bases not matched to a gene: 9. Germline V CDR1 and CDR2: SNHLY, FYNNEI. CDR3 DNA: TGTGCCAGCAGTAGACTAGCGGGAGTTGGAGGGAATGAGCAGTTCTTC. This codes for CASSRLAGVGGNEQFF.

This clonotype was detected a few times. The gene calls are TRBV9 and TRBJ2-5, with a weak D call TRBD2 (6 bases). The CDR3 has 14 amino acids. The V and J ends lost 0 bases and 5 bases respectively, with 11 bases between them. Germline V gene data show CDR1 as SGDLS and CDR2 as YYNGEE. CDR3 coding DNA: TGTGCCAGCAGCGTAGGGATTCGGGAGGAGACCCAGTACTTC. It yields the protein CASSVGIREETQYF.

This rearrangement joins TRBV20-1 to TRBJ1-6; TRBD1 is a possible D gene (6 bases). The germline CDR1 and CDR2 sequences are DFQATT and SNEGSKA (reference sequence). The CDR3 is 18 residues long. V was trimmed by 3 bases and J by 8 bases, leaving 26 bases between them. The CDR3 DNA reads as TGCAGTGCTAGTAGCGTCGGGGCAGGGGCCTTAGGGGATTCACCCCTCCACTTT. Its translation is CSASSVGAGALGDSPLHF.

The rearrangement uses TRBV4-2 and TRBJ2-7; 12 nucleotides match TRBD2. Germline lookup yields CDR1 LGHNA and CDR2 YNFKEQ. CDR3 length: 19 residues. The trim removed 2 bases at V and 4 bases at J, leaving 15 bases unmatched. CDR3 in DNA: TGTGCCAGCAGCCAACACGGGACAGGGATACTAGCGGGGGGTTACGAGCAGTACTTC. Translation gives CASSQHGTGILAGGYEQYF.

Only a few counts were recorded for this clonotype. This rearrangement joins TRBV11-3 to TRBJ2-4; D remains ambiguous. Germline assignment: CDR1 SGHNT and CDR2 YENEEA. V lost 4 bases to trimming and J lost 1 base, with 8 bases between them. The CDR3 runs to 14 residues. DNA of the CDR3: TGTGCCAGCAGCTCAAGTGCGGCCAAAAACATTCAGTACTTC. It codes for CASSSSAAKNIQYF.

V is TRBV5-1 and J is TRBJ1-1, with 9 positions matching TRBD1. This CDR3 region has 15 residues. CDR1 and CDR2 from the germline V gene are SGHRS and YFSETQ. V gave up 5 bases and J gave up 4 bases; unmatched junction bases: 9. The chain's CDR3 is CASRRDREGSTEAFF. The CDR3 region has the DNA TGCGCCAGCAGACGGGACAGGGAAGGGAGCACTGAAGCTTTCTTT. Supplemented by reference TRBV5-1 and TRBJ1-1, the full variable domain reads KAGVTQTPRYLIKTRGQQVTLSCSPISGHRSVSWYQQTPGQGLQFLFEYFSETQRNKGNFPGRFSGRQFSNSRSEMNVSTLELGDSALYLCASRRDREGSTEAFFGQGTRLTVV.

This clonotype was counted between two and nine times. V is TRBV6-2 or TRBV6-3 and J is TRBJ1-1; D not certain. The CDR3 totals 13 residues. Germline CDR1 and CDR2: MNHEY and SVGEGT. Trimming shortened V by 6 bases and J by 4 bases, and 12 bases separated the two germline ends. DNA of the CDR3: TGTGCCAGCAGGAGGACGGACGGCACTGAAGCTTTCTTT. Residues: CASRRTDGTEAFF.

V gene TRBV12-3 or TRBV12-4 combines with J gene TRBJ2-1, with a possible D match to TRBD2 (6 bases). The length of the CDR3 is 16 residues. The V end lost 6 bases, the J end lost 6 bases, and 21 bases lay between the germline ends. DNA for the CDR3: TGTGCCAGCAGACGACGGGGGACCTCCTGGGGCAATGAGCAGTTCTTC. Translation gives CASRRRGTSWGNEQFF.

The V and J genes are TRBV12-3 or TRBV12-4 and TRBJ1-2; D is possibly TRBD1 (6 bases). The CDR3 runs to 14 residues. V dropped 5 bases and J dropped 2 bases, with 12 bases sitting between them. The CDR3 coding sequence is TGTGCCAGCAGTCTATACAGGGAAAACTATGGCTACACCTTC. Translating it yields CASSLYRENYGYTF.

The rearrangement links TRBV19 to TRBJ2-1; 11 bases align to TRBD2. Germline V CDR1 and CDR2: LNHDA, SQIVND (reference sequence). V shed 5 bases, J shed 8 bases, and the junction held 11 bases outside the gene matches. There are 16 residues in the CDR3. The CDR3 DNA reads as TGTGCCAGTAGTTCCCACCGGACTAGCGGGCCCGATGAGCAGTTCTTC. This translates into CASSSHRTSGPDEQFF.

In this sample, this clonotype turned up a few times. The chain carries TRBV5-6 and TRBJ2-5, with 8 bases aligning to TRBD2. This CDR3 region has 14 residues. Germline CDR1 is SGHDT and CDR2 is YYEEEE. The J segment lost 6 bases and the V segment lost 4 bases, leaving 8 bases of the junction unmatched. The CDR3 DNA sequence: TGTGCCAGCAGCCTGGGACTAGTACAAAAGACCCAGTACTTC. Its translation is CASSLGLVQKTQYF. The whole variable domain, remainder taken from reference TRBV5-6 and TRBJ2-5, is DAGVTQSPTHLIKTRGQQVTLRCSPKSGHDTVSWYQQALGQGPQFIFQYYEEEERQRGNFPDRFSGHQFPNYSSELNVNALLLGDSALYLCASSLGLVQKTQYFGPGTRLLVL.

This clonotype was counted only a few times. V usage is TRBV7-2 and J usage is TRBJ1-1, with 9 positions matching TRBD1. Germline lookup yields CDR1 SGHTA and CDR2 FQGNSA. CDR3 length: 16 residues. V shed 5 bases, J shed 6 bases, and the junction held 13 bases outside the gene matches. Here the CDR3 reads CASSLRDRAFGAEAFF. The DNA for the CDR3 is TGTGCCAGCAGCCTCCGGGACAGGGCATTTGGAGCTGAAGCTTTCTTT.

The sample holds a few counts of this clonotype. The chain combines TRBV12-3 or TRBV12-4 with TRBJ1-1; D may be TRBD1 (6 bases). This CDR3 has 14 amino acids. Trimming removed 2 bases from V and 3 bases from J, with 10 bases in between. The CDR3 DNA is TGTGCCAGCAGTTTATGGGGGGCCCACACTGAAGCTTTCTTT. This translates into CASSLWGAHTEAFF.

This rearrangement joins TRBV24-1 to TRBJ2-1, with 12 bases fitting TRBD2. CDR3 size: 16 residues. Trimming cost V 4 bases and J 4 bases; bases outside gene matches: 4. CDR1 is KGHDR, CDR2 SFDVKD, per germline. The CDR3 DNA reads as TGTGCCACCAGTGACTACGGACTAGCGGGATACAATGAGCAGTTCTTC. This encodes CATSDYGLAGYNEQFF.

This clonotype was seen more than once but under ten times. The chain is built from TRBV29-1 and TRBJ2-7; perhaps TRBD2 as D (6 bases). Germline CDR1 SQVTM, CDR2 ANQGSEA. Trimming left V 5 bases short and J 8 bases short, with 13 bases between. This CDR3 has 11 residues. The CDR3 nucleotides are TGCAGCGTTTCCGCCGGAGGGAAGCAGTACTTC. This encodes CSVSAGGKQYF.

This clonotype was seen only a few times. The CDR3, as DNA: TGTGCCAGCTCACAGGACAGGGAAAGTGAAAAACTGTTTTTT. It specifies CASSQDRESEKLFF. The chain links TRBV18 to TRBJ1-4; 8 nucleotides match TRBD1. There are 14 residues in the CDR3. The germline CDR1 and CDR2 sequences are KGHSH and LQKENI. V was clipped by 4 bases and J by 7 bases; unmatched bases: 5.

This clonotype showed up many times. The chain recombines TRBV3-1 with TRBJ2-1; no clear D. Trimming took 1 base from V and 6 from J, leaving 10 bases between them. The germline gives CDR1 LGHDT, CDR2 YNNKEL (reference sequence). The length of the CDR3 is 14 residues. CDR3 residues: CASSQAGLINEQFF. In DNA, the CDR3 is TGTGCCAGCAGCCAAGCGGGTCTAATCAATGAGCAGTTCTTC.

This sequence joins TRBV11-2 and TRBJ2-4; D unclear. CDR3 length: 15 residues. With 0 bases removed from V and 7 bases from J, the gap between germline ends came to 13 bases. The germline V gene has CDR1 SGHAT and CDR2 FQNNGV. The CDR3 loop reads CASSLDLLLGNIQYF. The CDR3 nucleotides are TGTGCCAGCAGCTTAGATCTTCTCCTTGGGAACATTCAGTACTTC. The variable domain in full, with the rest retrieved from reference TRBV11-2 and TRBJ2-4, is EAGVAQSPRYKIIEKRQSVAFWCNPISGHATLYWYQQILGQGPKLLIQFQNNGVVDDSQLPKDRFSAERLKGVDSTLKIQPAKLEDSAVYLCASSLDLLLGNIQYFGAGTRLSVL.

This clonotype was detected a few times. V usage is TRBV5-6 and J usage is TRBJ1-2; D is uncertain. The CDR3 has 13 amino acids. CDR1 and CDR2 from the germline V gene are SGHDT and YYEEEE. V lost 6 bases and J 1 base, leaving 10 bases between the germline ends. CDR3 nucleotide sequence: TGTGCCAGCACCCGGACGGTTAACTATGGCTACACCTTC. Translating it yields CASTRTVNYGYTF.

V is TRBV3-1 and J is TRBJ1-5, with D possibly TRBD1 on 5 matching bases. This CDR3 contains 13 residues. CDR1 LGHDT and CDR2 YNNKEL come from the germline V gene (reference sequence). V was clipped by 8 bases and J by 6 bases, with 14 bases between them. CDR3 sequence (DNA): TGTGCCAGCGCAGCAGGGATTGTTCAGCCCCAGCATTTT. Amino acids: CASAAGIVQPQHF.

There are a few counts of this clonotype. DNA of the CDR3: TGTGCCAGCAGCCAAACAGGGGCCGGGAATGAAAAACTGTTTTTT. Translating it yields CASSQTGAGNEKLFF. The genes are TRBV16 and TRBJ1-4; TRBD1 matches at 7 bases. Trimming removed 2 bases from V and 5 bases from J; junction bases left unmatched: 5. The length of the CDR3 is 15 residues. Germline V gene sequence: CDR1 KGHSY, CDR2 FQNENV.

This clonotype appeared a few times. J is TRBJ2-4 and V is TRBV5-1; D may be TRBD1 (5 bases). V lost 1 base and J lost 1, with 9 bases in between. The germline V gene has CDR1 SGHRS and CDR2 YFSETQ. The CDR3 is 15 amino acids. In DNA form, the CDR3 reads TGCGCCAGCAGCTTGATGGCAGGGGCCAAAAACATTCAGTACTTC. This sequence encodes CASSLMAGAKNIQYF.

This clonotype was recorded at least ten times. This rearrangement joins TRBV7-2 to TRBJ2-2; D is undetermined. CDR1 SGHTA and CDR2 FQGNSA come from the germline V gene. The CDR3 runs to 11 residues. The V end lost 3 bases, the J end lost 9 bases, and 5 bases lay between the germline ends. The CDR3 here is CASSLGRELFF. The CDR3 DNA reads TGTGCCAGCAGCTTGGGTCGGGAGCTGTTTTTT. Drawing the rest from reference TRBV7-2 and TRBJ2-2, the complete variable domain is GAGVSQSPSNKVTEKGKDVELRCDPISGHTALYWYRQSLGQGLEFLIYFQGNSAPDKSGLPSDRFSAERTGGSVSTLTIQRTQQEDSAVYLCASSLGRELFFGEGSRLTVL.

This clonotype turned up a few times. The V call is TRBV9, the J call TRBJ1-1; no reliable D call. Germline-derived CDR1 and CDR2 are SGDLS and YYNGEE. This CDR3 is 14 amino acids long. The V end lost 2 bases, the J end lost 5 bases, and 13 bases lay between the germline ends. Written as DNA, the CDR3 is TGTGCCAGCAGCGTGAGGGTGCCGGGGACTGAAGCTTTCTTT. It encodes CASSVRVPGTEAFF.